This TCR beta chain was profiled in a study of blood T cells in healthy people across ages. Germline V CDR1 and CDR2: MDHEN, SYDVKM. The junction had 5 bases not matched to a gene; V was cut back by 6 bases and J by 3 bases. The CDR3 sequence is 13 residues long. A second PCR of roughly 7 to 11 cycles used a sample-barcoded 5' primer and a J-beta primer mix. Each CDR3 protein is one row after TCRdb ran MiXCR on the 5' RACE reads. The profile shows some 670,000 distinct CDR3 sequences, about 51% of them singletons. This chain uses TRBV28 with TRBJ2-7, with TRBD1 matching over 7 bases. The receptor was isolated from a woman of 80 years or more in good health. Material for sequencing was blood. This chain's CDR3 is CASRTGVDYEQYF. In DNA, the CDR3 is TGTGCCAGCAGAACAGGGGTAGACTACGAGCAGTACTTC. Looking up the rest from reference TRBV28 and TRBJ2-7 gives the full variable domain: DVKVTQSSRYLVKRTGEKVFLECVQDMDHENMFWYRQDPGLGLRLIYFSYDVKMKEKGDIPEGYSVSREKKERFSLILESASTNQTSMYLCASRTGVDYEQYFGPGTRLTVT.